This T cell receptor (beta chain) was identified during a study of cytotoxic CD8 clonotypes in ibrutinib-treated CLL. At the level of the study: Included were 11 to 12 relapsed/refractory and 15 treatment-naive patients, of whom some 17 were IGHV unmutated. Treatment had run for a median roughly eleven months, range 6 to 36, when response samples were taken.

Study findings and constraints: Public clonotypes were rare and shrank or held steady on treatment.

CDR1 is MDHEN and CDR2 is SYDVKM in the germline V gene. The CDR3 is made up of 11 amino acids. Trimming took 6 bases from V and 7 from J, leaving 9 bases between them. This clone was detected only a few times. Antigen specificity is unknown. The protocol was immunoSEQ multiplex PCR, while the TCRdb copy is restricted to in-frame clones and leaves out a portion. Among approximately 150,000 clones listed, more than 70% were seen once. The sequence was obtained from a human donor with chronic lymphocytic leukemia. Sequencing used PBMCs, obtained at disease progression, from a patient treated with ibrutinib. The V gene is TRBV28, the J gene TRBJ1-1; D remains unclear. Here the CDR3 DNA reads TGTGCCAGCAGCGCCCGGTATGAAGCTTTCTTT. Amino acids: CASSARYEAFF. The variable domain in full, completed from reference TRBV28 and TRBJ1-1, reads DVKVTQSSRYLVKRTGEKVFLECVQDMDHENMFWYRQDPGLGLRLIYFSYDVKMKEKGDIPEGYSVSREKKERFSLILESASTNQTSMYLCASSARYEAFFGQGTRLTVV.